The T cell receptor beta chain under discussion was sequenced for a study of T cell responses to AZD1222 COVID-19 vaccine. Study information: It was second doses at about 4 or about 12 weeks that were pooled.

Study conclusions and caveats: Recipients of AZD1222 seropositive at baseline numbered only five or six. Across spike, vaccine-associated CD4 TCRs were found, dominant at 160-218 and 743-854. Unmutated regions of variants are reportedly targeted by nearly half of spike-specific TCRs.

TCRdb's copy holds only in-frame clones and misses some; the assay was immunoSEQ multiplex PCR. The sample has 200,000 to 300,000 clones, approximately 95% seen once. With regard to this clone: Its specificity is not known.

Germline assignment: CDR1 SSHAT and CDR2 FNYEAQ (reference sequence). This CDR3 comprises 12 residues. The V gene lost 4 bases and the J gene lost 6 bases, with 10 bases spanning the gap. The chain combines TRBV7-7 with TRBJ2-7; D may be TRBD1 (7 bases). The sequence derives from an adult in good health. Source: peripheral blood, taken on day 0 of AZD1222 vaccination. The chain's CDR3 is CASSSGDSEQYF. In DNA form, the CDR3 reads TGTGCCAGCAGCTCGGGGGACAGCGAGCAGTACTTC.